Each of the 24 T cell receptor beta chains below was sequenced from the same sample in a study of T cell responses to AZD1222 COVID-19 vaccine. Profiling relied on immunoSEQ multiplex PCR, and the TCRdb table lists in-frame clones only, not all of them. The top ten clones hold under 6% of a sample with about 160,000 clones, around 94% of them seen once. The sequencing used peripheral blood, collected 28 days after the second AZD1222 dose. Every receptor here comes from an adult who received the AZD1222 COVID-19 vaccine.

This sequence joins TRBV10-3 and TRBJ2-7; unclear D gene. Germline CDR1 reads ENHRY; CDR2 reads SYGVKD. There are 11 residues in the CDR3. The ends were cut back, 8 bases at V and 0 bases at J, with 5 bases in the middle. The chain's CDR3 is CAIADSYEQYF. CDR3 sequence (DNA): TGTGCCATCGCGGACTCCTACGAGCAGTACTTC.

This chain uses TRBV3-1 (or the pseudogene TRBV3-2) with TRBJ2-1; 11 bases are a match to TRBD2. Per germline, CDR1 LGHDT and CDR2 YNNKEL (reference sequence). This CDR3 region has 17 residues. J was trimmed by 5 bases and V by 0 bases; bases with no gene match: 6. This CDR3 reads CASSQEILAGAHNEQFF. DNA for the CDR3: TGTGCCAGCAGCCAAGAAATACTAGCGGGAGCCCACAATGAGCAGTTCTTC.

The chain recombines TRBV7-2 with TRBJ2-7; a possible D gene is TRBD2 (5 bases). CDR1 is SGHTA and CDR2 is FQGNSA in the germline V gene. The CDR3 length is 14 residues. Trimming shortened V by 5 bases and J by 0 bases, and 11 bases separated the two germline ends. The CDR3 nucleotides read TGTGCCAGCAGCCCCCCGGGGTTCTCCTACGAGCAGTACTTC. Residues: CASSPPGFSYEQYF.

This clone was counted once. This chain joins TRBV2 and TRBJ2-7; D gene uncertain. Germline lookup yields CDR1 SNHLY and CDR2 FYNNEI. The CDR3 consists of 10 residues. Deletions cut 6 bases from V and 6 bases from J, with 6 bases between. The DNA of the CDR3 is TGTGCCAGCAGGGGTACCGAGCAGTACTTC. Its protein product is CASRGTEQYF. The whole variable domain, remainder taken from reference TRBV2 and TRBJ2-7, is EPEVTQTPSHQVTQMGQEVILRCVPISNHLYFYWYRQILGQKVEFLVSFYNNEISEKSEIFDDQFSVERPDGSNFTLKIRSTKLEDSAMYFCASRGTEQYFGPGTRLTVT.

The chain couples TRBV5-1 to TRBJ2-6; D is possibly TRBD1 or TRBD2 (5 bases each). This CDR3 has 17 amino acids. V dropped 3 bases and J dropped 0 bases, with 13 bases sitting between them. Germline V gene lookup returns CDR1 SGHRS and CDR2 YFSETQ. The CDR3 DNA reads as TGCGCCAGCAGCTCTGGACCAGGGAGCTCTGGGGCCAACGTCCTGACTTTC. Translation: CASSSGPGSSGANVLTF.

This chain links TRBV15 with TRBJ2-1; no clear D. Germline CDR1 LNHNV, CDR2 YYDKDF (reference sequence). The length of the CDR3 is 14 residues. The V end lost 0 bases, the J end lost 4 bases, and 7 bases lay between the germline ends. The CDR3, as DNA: TGTGCCACCAGCAGAGATCAAGAGTACAATGAGCAGTTCTTC. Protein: CATSRDQEYNEQFF.

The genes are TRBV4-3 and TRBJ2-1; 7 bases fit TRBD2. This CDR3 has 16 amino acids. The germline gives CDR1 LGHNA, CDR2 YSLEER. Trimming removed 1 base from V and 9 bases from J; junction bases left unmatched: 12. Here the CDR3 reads CASSQGTGLKSGEQFF. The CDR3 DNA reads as TGCGCCAGCAGCCAAGGGACGGGACTAAAGTCTGGTGAGCAGTTCTTC.

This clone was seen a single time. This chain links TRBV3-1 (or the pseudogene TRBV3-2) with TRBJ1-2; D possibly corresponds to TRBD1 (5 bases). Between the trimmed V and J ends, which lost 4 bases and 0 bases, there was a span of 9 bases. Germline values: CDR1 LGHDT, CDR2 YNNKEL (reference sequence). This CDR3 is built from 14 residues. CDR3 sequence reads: CASSPTAANYGYTF. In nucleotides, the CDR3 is TGTGCCAGCAGCCCGACAGCCGCTAACTATGGCTACACCTTC.

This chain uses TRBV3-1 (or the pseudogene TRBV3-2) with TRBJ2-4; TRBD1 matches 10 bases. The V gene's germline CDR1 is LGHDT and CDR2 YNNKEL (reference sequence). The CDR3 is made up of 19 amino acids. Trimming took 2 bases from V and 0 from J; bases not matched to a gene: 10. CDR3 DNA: TGTGCCAGCAGCCAAAAGCCGGGACAGGGGCTTATAGCCAAAAACATTCAGTACTTC. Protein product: CASSQKPGQGLIAKNIQYF.

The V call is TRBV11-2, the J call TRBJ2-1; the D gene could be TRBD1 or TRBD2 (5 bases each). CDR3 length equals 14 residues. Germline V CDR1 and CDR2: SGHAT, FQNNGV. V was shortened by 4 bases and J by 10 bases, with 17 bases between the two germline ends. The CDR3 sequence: CASSSPGPLSEQFF. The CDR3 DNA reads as TGTGCCAGCAGCTCCCCGGGACCCCTATCCGAGCAGTTCTTC.

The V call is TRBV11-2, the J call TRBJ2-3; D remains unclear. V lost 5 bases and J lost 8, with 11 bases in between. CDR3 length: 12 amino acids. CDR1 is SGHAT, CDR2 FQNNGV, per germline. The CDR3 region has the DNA TGTGCCAGCAGCGGACCGGACCTTACGCAGTATTTT. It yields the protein CASSGPDLTQYF.

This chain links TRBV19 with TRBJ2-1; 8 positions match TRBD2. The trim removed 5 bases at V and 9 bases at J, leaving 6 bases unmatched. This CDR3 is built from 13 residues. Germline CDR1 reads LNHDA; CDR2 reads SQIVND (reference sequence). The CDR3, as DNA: TGTGCCAGTAGTGGGGTAGCGGGAACTGAGCAGTTCTTC. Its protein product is CASSGVAGTEQFF.

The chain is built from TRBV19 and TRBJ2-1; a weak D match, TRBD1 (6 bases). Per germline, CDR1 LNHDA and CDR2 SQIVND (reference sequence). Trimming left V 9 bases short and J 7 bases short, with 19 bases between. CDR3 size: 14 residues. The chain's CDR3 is CASSTGHHPNEQFF. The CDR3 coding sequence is TGTGCCAGCTCGACAGGTCACCACCCAAATGAGCAGTTCTTC.

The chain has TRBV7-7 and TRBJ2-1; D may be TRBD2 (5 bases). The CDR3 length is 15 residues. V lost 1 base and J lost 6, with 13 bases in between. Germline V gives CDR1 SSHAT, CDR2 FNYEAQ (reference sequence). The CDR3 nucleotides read TGTGCCAGCAGCTTAGGGGGAGTCTCCGGCAATGAGCAGTTCTTC. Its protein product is CASSLGGVSGNEQFF.

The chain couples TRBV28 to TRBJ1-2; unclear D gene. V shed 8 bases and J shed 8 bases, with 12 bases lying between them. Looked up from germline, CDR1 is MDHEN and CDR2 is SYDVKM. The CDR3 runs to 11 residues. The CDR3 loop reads CASQLRAGYTF. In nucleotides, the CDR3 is TGTGCCAGCCAATTGAGGGCGGGCTACACCTTC.

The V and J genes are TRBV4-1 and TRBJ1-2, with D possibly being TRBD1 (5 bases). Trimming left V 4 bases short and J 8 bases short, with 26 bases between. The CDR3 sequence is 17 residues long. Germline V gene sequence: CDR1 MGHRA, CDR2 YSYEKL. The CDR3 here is CASSPMAGTPLEYGYTF. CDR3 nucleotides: TGCGCCAGCAGCCCCATGGCCGGGACTCCCCTGGAATACGGCTACACCTTC.

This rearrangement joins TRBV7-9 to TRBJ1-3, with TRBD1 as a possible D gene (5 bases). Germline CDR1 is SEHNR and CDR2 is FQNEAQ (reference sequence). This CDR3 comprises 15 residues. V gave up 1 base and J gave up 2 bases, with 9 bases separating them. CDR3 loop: CASSLGPGTGNTIYF. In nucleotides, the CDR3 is TGTGCCAGCAGCTTAGGTCCAGGGACTGGAAACACCATATATTTT. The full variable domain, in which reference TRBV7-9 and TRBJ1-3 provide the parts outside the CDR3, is DTGVSQNPRHKITKRGQNVTFRCDPISEHNRLYWYRQTLGQGPEFLTYFQNEAQLEKSRLLSDRFSAERPKGSFSTLEIQRTEQGDSAMYLCASSLGPGTGNTIYFGEGSWLTVV.

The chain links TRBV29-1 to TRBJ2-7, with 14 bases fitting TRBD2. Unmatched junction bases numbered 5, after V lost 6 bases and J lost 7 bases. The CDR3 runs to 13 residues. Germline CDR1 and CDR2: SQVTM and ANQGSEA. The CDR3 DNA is TGCAGCGTCGGAGGGACTAGCGGGAGTGAGCAGTACTTC. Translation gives CSVGGTSGSEQYF.

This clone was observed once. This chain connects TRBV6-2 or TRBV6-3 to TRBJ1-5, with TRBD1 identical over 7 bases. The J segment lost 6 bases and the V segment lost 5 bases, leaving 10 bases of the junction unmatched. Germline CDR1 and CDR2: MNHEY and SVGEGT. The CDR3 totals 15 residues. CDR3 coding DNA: TGTGCCAGCAGTCAGGGGGGCGGCGGAGGTCAGCCCCAGCATTTT. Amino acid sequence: CASSQGGGGGQPQHF.

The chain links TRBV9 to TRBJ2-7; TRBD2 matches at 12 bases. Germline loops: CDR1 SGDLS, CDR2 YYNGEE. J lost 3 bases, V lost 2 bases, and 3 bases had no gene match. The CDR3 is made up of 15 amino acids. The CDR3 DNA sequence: TGTGCCAGCAGCGTCCGGGGACTAGCGGGCTACGAGCAGTACTTC. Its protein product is CASSVRGLAGYEQYF.

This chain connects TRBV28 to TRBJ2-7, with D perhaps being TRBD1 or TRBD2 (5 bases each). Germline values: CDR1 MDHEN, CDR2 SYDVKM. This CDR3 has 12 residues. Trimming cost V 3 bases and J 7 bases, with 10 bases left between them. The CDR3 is CASSFGGWEQYF. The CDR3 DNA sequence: TGTGCCAGCAGTTTTGGGGGTTGGGAGCAGTACTTC.

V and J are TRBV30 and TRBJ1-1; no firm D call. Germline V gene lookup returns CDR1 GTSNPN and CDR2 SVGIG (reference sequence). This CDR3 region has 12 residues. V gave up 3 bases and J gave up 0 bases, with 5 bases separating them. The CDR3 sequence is CAWSQMNTEAFF. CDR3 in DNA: TGTGCCTGGAGCCAGATGAACACTGAAGCTTTCTTT.

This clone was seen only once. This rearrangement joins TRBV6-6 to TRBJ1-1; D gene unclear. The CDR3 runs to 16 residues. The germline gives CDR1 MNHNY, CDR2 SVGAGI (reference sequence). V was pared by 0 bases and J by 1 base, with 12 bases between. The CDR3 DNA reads TGTGCCAGCAGTTACTCAGGAGGCAGGCCGAACACTGAAGCTTTCTTT. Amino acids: CASSYSGGRPNTEAFF.

DNA for the CDR3: TGTGCCAGCAGTTTCCGGGGGGCGATAGATACGCAGTATTTT. It codes for CASSFRGAIDTQYF. This chain uses TRBV28 with TRBJ2-3, with a weak D call TRBD2 (7 bases). V gave up 3 bases and J gave up 5 bases, with 12 bases separating them. Looked up from germline, CDR1 is MDHEN and CDR2 is SYDVKM. The CDR3 totals 14 residues. The full variable domain, rest sourced from reference TRBV28 and TRBJ2-3, is DVKVTQSSRYLVKRTGEKVFLECVQDMDHENMFWYRQDPGLGLRLIYFSYDVKMKEKGDIPEGYSVSREKKERFSLILESASTNQTSMYLCASSFRGAIDTQYFGPGTRLTVL.